The clone carrying this T cell receptor beta chain was seen a few times. The antigen remains unidentified. The sample originates from a study of post-analysis software for immune sequencing data. Every TCR beta cDNA library bore unique molecular identifiers. MiXCR, run by TCRdb on the PCR reads, gives a single entry per CDR3 protein. The sample shows around 770,000 distinct CDR3 sequences, about 45% of them seen only once. Study-wide results and limits: Controls significantly exceeded multiple sclerosis patients in normalized Chao1 diversity. Five or six TRBV segments, TRBV5-6, TRBV5-1 and TRBV20-1 among them, were found more frequent in patients than controls.

Germline CDR1 SGHRS, CDR2 YFSETQ. The J segment lost 6 bases and the V segment lost 0 bases, leaving 2 bases of the junction unmatched. The CDR3 loop spans 13 amino acids. The sequence was collected from a girl aged 10-17 years with multiple sclerosis. The sequenced sample consisted of blood. The V gene is TRBV5-1, the J gene TRBJ2-7, with TRBD1 matching over 8 bases. The DNA for the CDR3 is TGCGCCAGCAGCTTGGGACAGGGGTTCGAGCAGTACTTC. Residues: CASSLGQGFEQYF.